This T cell receptor beta chain was captured in a study of OX40 agonist ivuxolimab in advanced cancers. Study-wide points: Determination of antigen specificity was not performed for the expanded peripheral T cells.

TCRdb keeps only in-frame clones here, not all; method: immunoSEQ multiplex PCR. The profile shows around 40,000 clones, 80% of them singletons. Germline V gene sequence: CDR1 SGHRS, CDR2 YFSETQ. V was clipped by 4 bases and J by 8 bases, with 15 bases between them. The CDR3 consists of 13 residues. As to this clone: Its antigen remains unknown.

The chain has TRBV5-1 and TRBJ1-2; D unclear. The receptor was derived from an adult with an advanced solid tumor such as melanoma, head and neck, liver or kidney cancer. The sequenced sample was CD4+ or CD8+ T cells sorted from blood, obtained in a trial of the OX40 agonist ivuxolimab. The CDR3 spells CASSPAPSGGYTF. The CDR3 coding sequence is TGCGCCAGCAGCCCGGCTCCCTCGGGGGGCTACACCTTC.